The 19 T cell receptor beta chains below all came from one sample that was sequenced in a study of neurological immune-mediated disorders. One entry per CDR3 protein results from TCRdb running MiXCR on the 5' RACE reads. The sample lists fewer than 20,000 distinct CDR3 sequences; 11% to 15% were seen once. Sequenced sample: CD4+ T cells from blood. Every receptor here comes from a woman between 55 and 75 years old with HTLV-1-associated myelopathy (HAM/TSP).

In the case of this clonotype: The junction departs from germline at one end; a sequencing error may be responsible. This chain uses TRBV6-2 or TRBV6-3 with TRBJ1-5; D call uncertain. Germline V CDR1 and CDR2: MNHEY, SVGEGT. The CDR3 runs to 15 residues. The DNA of the CDR3 is TGTGCCAGCAGTTACTCCTCGGGGAGCAATCACCCCCAGCATTTT. It is translated as CASSYSSGSNHPQHF.

Within the sample, this clonotype is medium-sized. This chain uses TRBV9 with TRBJ2-5; no clear D. Germline values: CDR1 SGDLS, CDR2 YYNGEE. Deletions cut 0 bases from V and 3 bases from J, with 0 bases between. This CDR3 contains 11 residues. This CDR3 reads CASSVEETQYF. For the CDR3, the DNA is TGTGCCAGCAGCGTAGAAGAGACCCAGTACTTC. The full variable domain, rest sourced from reference TRBV9 and TRBJ2-5, is DSGVTQTPKHLITATGQRVTLRCSPRSGDLSVYWYQQSLDQGLQFLIQYYNGEERAKGNILERFSAQQFPDLHSELNLSSLELGDSALYFCASSVEETQYFGPGTRLLVL.

This clonotype showed up many times. CDR3 in DNA: TGTGCCAGCAGTTTCCCGGAGGCTACGCAGTATTTT. Translating gives CASSFPEATQYF. The chain couples TRBV12-3 or TRBV12-4 to TRBJ2-3; TRBD2 is a possible D gene (5 bases). CDR3 length: 12 amino acids. The V end was cut by 3 bases, the J end by 8 bases, with 9 bases between.

This clonotype was seen many times. The chain combines TRBV7-8 with TRBJ2-3; D not certain. CDR1 and CDR2 from the germline V gene are SGHVS and FQNEAQ. CDR3 length: 12 amino acids. V dropped 2 bases and J dropped 5 bases, with 5 bases sitting between them. The CDR3 reads CASSLSGDTQYF. The CDR3 DNA follows: TGTGCCAGCAGCTTATCGGGAGATACGCAGTATTTT.

In this sample, this clonotype turned up many times. The CDR3 bases are TGTGCCAGCAGTTACCTATCAGGAAACACCATATATTTT. This sequence encodes CASSYLSGNTIYF. The chain couples TRBV6-5 to TRBJ1-3; D unclear. The CDR3 length is 13 residues. Germline CDR1 and CDR2: MNHEY and SVGAGI. V was shortened by 2 bases and J by 4 bases, with 6 bases between the two germline ends.

This clonotype was picked up many times. V is TRBV14 and J is TRBJ2-2; D perhaps matches TRBD1 (5 bases). The germline gives CDR1 SGHDN, CDR2 FVKESK. The length of the CDR3 is 15 residues. Trimming shortened V by 1 base and J by 5 bases, and 11 bases separated the two germline ends. The CDR3 DNA reads as TGTGCCAGCAGCCAAGCCAGGGTGGGGACCGGGGAGCTGTTTTTT. This codes for CASSQARVGTGELFF.

Ten or more counts support this clonotype. The V call is TRBV24-1, the J call TRBJ2-2; 13 nucleotides align to TRBD2. CDR1 is KGHDR, CDR2 SFDVKD, per germline. The CDR3 runs 15 residues. The ends lost 5 bases at V and 6 bases at J; junction bases unmatched: 2. This chain's CDR3 is CATSGGLAGAGELFF. CDR3 bases: TGTGCCACCAGTGGTGGACTAGCGGGAGCCGGGGAGCTGTTTTTT.

This clonotype was found many times. V gene TRBV5-1 combines with J gene TRBJ2-1; 9 nucleotides align to TRBD1. CDR1 and CDR2 (germline): SGHRS, YFSETQ. The V gene end was trimmed by 5 bases and the J gene end by 8 bases; junction bases not matched to a gene: 14. The CDR3 extends over 16 amino acids. As DNA, the CDR3 is TGCGCCAGCAGAAGTTCAGCCGAGACAGGGGGATATGAGCAGTTCTTC. Amino acids: CASRSSAETGGYEQFF.

This clonotype was seen only once. The junction and the germline gene differ at one end; a read error may be behind it. This sequence joins TRBV29-1 and TRBJ2-6; 9 bases are a match to TRBD1. The length of the CDR3 is 16 residues. The V gene's germline CDR1 is SQVTM and CDR2 ANQGSEA. Written as DNA, the CDR3 is TGCAGCGTGGGTTCACAGGGGGCGCAGGGGAACAACGTCCTAACTTTC. Translation: CSVGSQGAQGNNVLTF. The full variable domain, rest sourced from reference TRBV29-1 and TRBJ2-6, is SAVISQKPSRDICQRGTSLTIQCQVDSQVTMMFWYRQQPGQSLTLIATANQGSEATYESGFVIDKFPISRPNLTFSTLTVSNMSPEDSSIYLCSVGSQGAQGNNVLTFGAGSRLTVL.

This clonotype was found many times. The CDR3, as DNA: TGTGCCACCAGTGATGCAGGGCGGACGGCGGGGGGAGGCTGGAATGAGCAGTTCTTC. Protein sequence: CATSDAGRTAGGGWNEQFF. The chain recombines TRBV24-1 with TRBJ2-1; TRBD2 aligns across 8 bases. Trimming took 3 bases from V and 7 from J; bases not matched to a gene: 19. Germline lookup yields CDR1 KGHDR and CDR2 SFDVKD. The CDR3 is 19 amino acids.

V and J are TRBV20-1 and TRBJ2-7; TRBD1 matches at 12 bases. This CDR3 is built from 16 residues. Germline V gene lookup returns CDR1 DFQATT and CDR2 SNEGSKA (reference sequence). V dropped 5 bases and J dropped 3; count of bases not matched to a gene: 11. For the CDR3, the DNA is TGCAGTGCTGAACCGGGACAGGGGGCTTTCTACTACGAGCAGTACTTC. Protein product: CSAEPGQGAFYYEQYF.

The CDR3 spells CASSLGLARAPPGELFF. The CDR3 nucleotides are TGTGCCAGCAGCTTAGGACTAGCGAGGGCGCCGCCCGGGGAGCTGTTTTTT. The chain recombines TRBV7-3 with TRBJ2-2, with 9 bases aligning to TRBD2. The CDR3 is 17 amino acids. CDR1 is SGHTA and CDR2 is FQGTGA in the germline V gene. Losses at the gene ends were 2 bases for V and 6 bases for J; bases not matched to a gene: 10.

This clonotype came up many times. The chain combines TRBV4-2 with TRBJ2-2; 11 nucleotides match TRBD2. CDR3 length equals 17 residues. V dropped 1 base and J dropped 5; count of bases not matched to a gene: 6. Germline lookup yields CDR1 LGHNA and CDR2 YNFKEQ. CDR3 sequence: CASSQASGGQGTGELFF. Here the CDR3 DNA reads TGTGCCAGCAGCCAAGCTAGCGGGGGGCAAGGAACCGGGGAGCTGTTTTTT.

This clonotype is labeled as medium-sized. The rearrangement uses TRBV16 and TRBJ1-5; D call uncertain. Germline lookup yields CDR1 KGHSY and CDR2 FQNENV. Trimming took 5 bases from V and 1 from J, leaving 12 bases between them. The CDR3 runs 15 residues. The CDR3, as DNA: TGTGCCAGCAGCACTTACGGCATGAGCAATCAGCCCCAGCATTTT. This codes for CASSTYGMSNQPQHF. The variable domain in full, completed from reference TRBV16 and TRBJ1-5, reads GEEVAQTPKHLVRGEGQKAKLYCAPIKGHSYVFWYQQVLKNEFKFLISFQNENVFDETGMPKERFSAKCLPNSPCSLEIQATKLEDSAVYFCASSTYGMSNQPQHFGDGTRLSIL.

This clonotype has at least ten counts. The CDR3 DNA follows: TGTGCCAGCTCTCCCGGCGGGGTATCGGCTGAAGCTTTCTTT. Its translation: CASSPGGVSAEAFF. V and J are TRBV18 and TRBJ1-1; D is uncertain. This CDR3 has 14 amino acids. Per germline, CDR1 KGHSH and CDR2 LQKENI. Trimming shortened V by 6 bases and J by 6 bases, and 17 bases separated the two germline ends.

The genes are TRBV5-5 and TRBJ2-3; 8 bases align to TRBD1. This CDR3 is built from 14 residues. CDR1 and CDR2 (germline): SGHKS, YYEKEE (reference sequence). V dropped 5 bases and J dropped 1; count of bases not matched to a gene: 3. The CDR3 loop reads CASRPGQGTDTQYF. Here the CDR3 DNA reads TGTGCCAGCAGGCCGGGACAGGGCACAGATACGCAGTATTTT.

This clonotype was detected many times. J is TRBJ1-2 and V is TRBV10-1; D ambiguous. The length of the CDR3 is 13 residues. V was clipped by 8 bases and J by 0 bases, with 10 bases between them. The germline V gene has CDR1 WNHNN and CDR2 SYGVQD (reference sequence). Here the CDR3 reads CASSNTANYGYTF. DNA for the CDR3: TGCGCCAGCTCCAACACAGCTAACTATGGCTACACCTTC.

This clonotype was counted at least ten times. The chain has TRBV7-9 and TRBJ2-5; 12 bases map to TRBD1. With V trimmed by 8 bases and J by 5 bases, 12 bases remained unmatched. Germline V CDR1 and CDR2: SEHNR, FQNEAQ (reference sequence). The CDR3 loop spans 16 amino acids. CDR3 protein: CASGRPGQGASETQYF. The CDR3 coding sequence is TGTGCCAGCGGGCGACCGGGACAGGGGGCTTCGGAGACCCAGTACTTC.

This clonotype appeared many times. The chain couples TRBV12-3 or TRBV12-4 to TRBJ1-6; D gene ambiguous. V gave up 2 bases and J gave up 10 bases, with 6 bases separating them. There are 12 residues in the CDR3. The CDR3 sequence: CASSLPLSPLHF. The CDR3 DNA is TGTGCCAGCAGTTTACCCTTATCACCCCTCCACTTT.